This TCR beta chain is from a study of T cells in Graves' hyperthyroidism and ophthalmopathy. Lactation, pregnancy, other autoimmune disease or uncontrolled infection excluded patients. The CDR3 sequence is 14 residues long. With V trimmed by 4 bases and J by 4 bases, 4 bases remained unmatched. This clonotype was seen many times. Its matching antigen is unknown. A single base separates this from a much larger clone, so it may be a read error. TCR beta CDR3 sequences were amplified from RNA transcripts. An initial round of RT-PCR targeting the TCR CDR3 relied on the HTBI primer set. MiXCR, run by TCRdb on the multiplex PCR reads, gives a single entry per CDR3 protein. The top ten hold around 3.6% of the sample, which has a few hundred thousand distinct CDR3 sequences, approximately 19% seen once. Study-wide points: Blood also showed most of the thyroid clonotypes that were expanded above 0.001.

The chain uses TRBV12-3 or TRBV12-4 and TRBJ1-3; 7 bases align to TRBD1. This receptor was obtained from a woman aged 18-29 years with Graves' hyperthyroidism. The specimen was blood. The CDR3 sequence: CASSYRGAGNTIYF. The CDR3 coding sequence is TGTGCCAGCAGTTACAGGGGCGCAGGAAACACCATATATTTT.